This TCR beta chain stems from a study of blood T cell repertoires in COVID-19. Study-level information: Nucleic acid was either cDNA or gDNA, and it came from T cells, B-cell-depleted T cells, or PBMCs.

As handled by the study authors: Reference gene primer amplification gave nucleated cell count estimates. The data were produced by immunoSEQ multiplex PCR, yet TCRdb's version contains in-frame clones alone and is incomplete. The V and J calls and clone size were taken over from that table, and D and trimming were inferred from the DNA. This sample yields about 160,000 clones, of which more than 75% are seen a single time; approximately 6% belongs to the top ten. Only one count was recorded for this clone. Two negative PCRs, clearance, or symptom resolution had been documented for recovered Cohort 3 donors. The CDR3 is 16 residues long. CDR1 and CDR2 (germline): SGHTA, FQGNSA. Trimming pared 4 bases from V and 2 bases from J, leaving 14 bases between.

The receptor was derived from a man aged 35 to 55 who had recovered from COVID-19. This chain joins TRBV7-2 and TRBJ1-4, with a tentative D call TRBD1 (6 bases). The sequenced material came from PBMCs or T cells enriched from blood (not recorded which). This chain's CDR3 is CASSWGGRGTNEKLFF. The DNA of the CDR3 is TGTGCCAGCAGCTGGGGGGGGCGAGGGACTAATGAAAAACTGTTTTTT.